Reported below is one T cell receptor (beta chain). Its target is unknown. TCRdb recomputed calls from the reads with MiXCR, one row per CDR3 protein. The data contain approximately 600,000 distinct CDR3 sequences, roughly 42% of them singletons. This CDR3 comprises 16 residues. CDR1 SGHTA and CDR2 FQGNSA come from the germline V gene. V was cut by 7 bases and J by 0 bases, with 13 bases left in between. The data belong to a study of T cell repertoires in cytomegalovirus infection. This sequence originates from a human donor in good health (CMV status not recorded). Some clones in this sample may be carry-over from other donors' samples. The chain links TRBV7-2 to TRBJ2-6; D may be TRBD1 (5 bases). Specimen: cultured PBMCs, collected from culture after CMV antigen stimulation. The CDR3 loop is CASIAQQDSGANVLTF. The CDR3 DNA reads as TGTGCCAGCATCGCTCAACAGGACTCTGGGGCCAACGTCCTGACTTTC. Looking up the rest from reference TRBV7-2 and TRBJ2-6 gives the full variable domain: GAGVSQSPSNKVTEKGKDVELRCDPISGHTALYWYRQSLGQGLEFLIYFQGNSAPDKSGLPSDRFSAERTGGSVSTLTIQRTQQEDSAVYLCASIAQQDSGANVLTFGAGSRLTVL.